This T cell receptor (beta chain) was captured in a study of CD8 T cells in Susac syndrome (dated by TCRdb to the late 2010s). In terms of the full investigation: Whether CD8+ T cell activation and differentiation in Susac syndrome was antigen driven was tested using repertoire sequencing. The full study reports these points: The study acknowledged that relatively few individuals were included in the TCR sequencing and HLA analysis.

The germline V gene (reference sequence) specifies MNHEY as CDR1 and SMNVEV as CDR2. V is cut by 4 bases and J by 7 bases, and the space between the germline ends is 16 bases. The CDR3 goes from the cysteine to the phenylalanine over 14 residues. CDR3 DNA only is kept here, 42 bases in frame from base 1. In regard to this clonotype: Its antigen is still unknown. Qualities for individual bases were not recorded, and no much larger clone is one base off.

High-throughput TCR beta sequencing profiled peripheral blood CD8+ and CD4+ T cells from healthy donors, Susac syndrome patients and multiple sclerosis patients. Healthy donors were age- and sex-matched controls. Bulk CD8+ and CD4+ T cells were purified magnetically by negative isolation, whereas CD8+ TEMRA cells were enriched by FACS. Blood was collected in EDTA tubes and processed within 24 hours, with PBMCs isolated through density gradient centrifugation. PBMCs intended for TCR sequencing were cryopreserved in liquid nitrogen and thawed later in a water bath at 37 degrees C. A purity of at least 90% was achieved for sorted or isolated CD4+, CD8+ and CD8+ TEMRA cells. RNA was extracted using the RNeasy kit, and 0.5 to 1 microgram was reverse transcribed with random hexamers. The immunoSEQ multiplex PCR assay, covering 54 Vbeta and 13 Jbeta segments, was used to amplify TCR beta CDR3 regions. PCR amplification bias was corrected using a synthetic template baseline for primer optimization and computational correction. In the authors' own workflow: Reads were assigned to V, D and J genes according to IMGT and analyzed in immunoSEQ Analyzer, with only productive sequences retained. Clonality was computed as one minus Shannon entropy normalized by log2 of the number of productive unique sequences. For each patient and control, public and private clones were evaluated among the 100 most prevalent clones. Susac-specific clones were defined as absent from healthy and MS cohorts, 850 to 1,300 published viral clones and other ImmuneACCESS disease sequences. Using fastp at Q25 and MiXCR, TCRdb reprocessed the public reads and kept productive beta chains. Under each unique CDR3 protein, matching rows form one entry showing the most common genes and DNA. The V and J calls were not made by the authors but by TCRdb's processing. The sample data list 150,000 to 200,000 distinct CDR3 sequences, and approximately 93% of these were observed just once. The top ten clonotypes cover around 0.096% of the sample.

Sequencing was performed on CD4+ T cells from PBMCs. The chain is assembled from TRBV27 and TRBJ1-2; no D gene is confidently identified. The TCR originated in a human donor in good health. In nucleotide form, the sequence is TGTGCCAGCAGTTCCCTAGGTCAAGCACGTGGCTACACCTTC. It codes for CASSSLGQARGYTF.